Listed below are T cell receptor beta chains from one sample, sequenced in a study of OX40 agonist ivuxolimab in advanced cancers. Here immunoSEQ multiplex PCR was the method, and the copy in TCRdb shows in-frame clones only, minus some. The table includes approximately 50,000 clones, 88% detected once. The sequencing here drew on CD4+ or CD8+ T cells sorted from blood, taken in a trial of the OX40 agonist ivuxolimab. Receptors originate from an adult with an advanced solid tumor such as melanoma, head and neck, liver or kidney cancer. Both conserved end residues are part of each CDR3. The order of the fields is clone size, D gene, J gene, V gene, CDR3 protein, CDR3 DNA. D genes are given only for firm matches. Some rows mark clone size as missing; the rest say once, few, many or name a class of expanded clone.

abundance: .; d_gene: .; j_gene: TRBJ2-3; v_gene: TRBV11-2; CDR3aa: CASSSRVTGGDTQYF; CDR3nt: TGTGCCAGCAGCTCCCGGGTAACTGGAGGAGATACGCAGTATTTT
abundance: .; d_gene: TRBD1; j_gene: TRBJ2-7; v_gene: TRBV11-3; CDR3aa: CASSFDRDHEQYF; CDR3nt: TGTGCCAGCAGCTTCGACAGGGACCACGAGCAGTACTTC
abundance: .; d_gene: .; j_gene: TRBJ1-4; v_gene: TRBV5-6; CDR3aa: CASSSAGTGNEKLFF; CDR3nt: TGTGCCAGCAGCTCCGCCGGGACGGGAAATGAAAAACTGTTTTTT
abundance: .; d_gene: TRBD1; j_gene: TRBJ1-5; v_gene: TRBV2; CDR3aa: CARTWPGTGKGGNQPQHF; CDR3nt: TGTGCCAGAACATGGCCCGGGACAGGGAAGGGAGGCAATCAGCCCCAGCATTTT
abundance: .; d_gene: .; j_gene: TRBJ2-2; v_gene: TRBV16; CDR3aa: CASSQSAGELFF; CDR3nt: TGTGCCAGCAGCCAATCGGCCGGGGAGCTGTTTTTT
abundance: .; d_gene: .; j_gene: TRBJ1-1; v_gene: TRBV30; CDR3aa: CAWSTQTPNTEAFF; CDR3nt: TGTGCCTGGAGTACTCAAACACCGAACACTGAAGCTTTCTTT
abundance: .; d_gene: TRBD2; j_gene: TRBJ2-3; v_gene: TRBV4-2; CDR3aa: CASSLLAGTSGRADHTDTQYF; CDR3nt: TGTGCCAGCAGCCTCCTTGCAGGGACTAGCGGGAGGGCAGACCACACAGATACGCAGTATTTT
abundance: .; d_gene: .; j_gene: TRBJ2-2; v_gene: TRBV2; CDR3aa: CASSPLTGMNTGELFF; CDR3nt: TGTGCCAGCAGCCCCCTGACGGGAATGAACACCGGGGAGCTGTTTTTT
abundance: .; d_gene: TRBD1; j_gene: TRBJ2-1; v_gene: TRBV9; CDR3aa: CASGRDSSYNEQFF; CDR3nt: TGTGCCAGCGGACGGGACAGCTCCTACAATGAGCAGTTCTTC
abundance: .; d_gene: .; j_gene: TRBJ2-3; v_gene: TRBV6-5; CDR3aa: CASSLATFSTDTQYF; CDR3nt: TGTGCCAGCAGCCTGGCCACCTTTAGCACAGATACGCAGTATTTT
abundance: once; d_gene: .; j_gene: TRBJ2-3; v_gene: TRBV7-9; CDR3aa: CASSFGTDTQYF; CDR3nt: TGTGCCAGCAGCTTTGGCACAGATACGCAGTATTTT
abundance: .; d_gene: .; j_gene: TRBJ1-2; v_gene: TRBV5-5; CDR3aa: CASSLERGGTLYGYTF; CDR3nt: TGTGCCAGCAGCTTGGAGAGGGGGGGGACCCTCTATGGCTACACCTTC
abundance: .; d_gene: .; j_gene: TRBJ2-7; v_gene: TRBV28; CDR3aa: CASSLSGSAYEQYF; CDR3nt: TGTGCCAGCAGTCTAAGCGGGTCCGCCTACGAGCAGTACTTC
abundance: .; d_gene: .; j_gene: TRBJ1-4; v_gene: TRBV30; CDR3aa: CAWSRGGMEKLFF; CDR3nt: TGTGCCTGGAGTCGGGGGGGAATGGAAAAACTGTTTTTT
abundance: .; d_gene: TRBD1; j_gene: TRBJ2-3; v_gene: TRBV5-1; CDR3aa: CASSLVGTGWSDTQYF; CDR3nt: TGCGCCAGCAGCTTGGTGGGGACAGGGTGGTCAGATACGCAGTATTTT
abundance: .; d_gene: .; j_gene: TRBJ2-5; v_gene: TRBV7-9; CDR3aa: CASSLSTGAVGTQYF; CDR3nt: TGTGCCAGCAGCCTCTCAACCGGGGCCGTGGGGACCCAGTACTTC
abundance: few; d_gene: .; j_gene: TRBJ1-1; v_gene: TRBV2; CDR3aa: CASSENQGGRAFF; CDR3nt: TGTGCCAGCAGTGAAAACCAGGGTGGTAGAGCTTTCTTT
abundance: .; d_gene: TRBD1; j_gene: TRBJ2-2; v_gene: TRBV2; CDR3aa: CASTHQDRAGELFF; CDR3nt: TGTGCCAGCACGCATCAGGACAGGGCCGGGGAGCTGTTTTTT
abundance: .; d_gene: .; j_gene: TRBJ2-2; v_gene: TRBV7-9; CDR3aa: CASSLVGTGNTGELFF; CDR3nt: TGTGCCAGCAGCTTAGTCGGCACAGGGAACACCGGGGAGCTGTTTTTT
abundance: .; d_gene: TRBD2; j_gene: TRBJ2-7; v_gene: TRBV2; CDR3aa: CASSTGLAGPSYEQYF; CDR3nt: TGTGCCAGCAGTACGGGACTAGCGGGACCCTCCTACGAGCAGTACTTC
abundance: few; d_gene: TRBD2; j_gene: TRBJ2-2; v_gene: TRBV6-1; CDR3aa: CASSEIPWEGVTGELFF; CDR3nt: TGTGCCAGCAGTGAGATCCCGTGGGAGGGCGTCACCGGGGAGCTGTTTTTT
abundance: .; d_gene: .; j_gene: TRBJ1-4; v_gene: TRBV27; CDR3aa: CASSLGGRDEKLFF; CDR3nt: TGTGCCAGCAGTTTAGGGGGGCGCGATGAAAAACTGTTTTTT
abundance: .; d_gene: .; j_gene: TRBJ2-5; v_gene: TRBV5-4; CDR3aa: CASSLSREETQYF; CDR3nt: TGTGCCAGCAGCTTGAGTAGGGAAGAGACCCAGTACTTC